This TCR beta chain emerged from a study of Ad26.COV2.S vaccination and SARS-CoV-2 variants. V shed 3 bases and J 3 bases; nucleotides not matched to a gene: 11. The CDR3 runs 17 residues. Germline-derived CDR1 and CDR2 are SGHDT and YYEEEE. Treatment specified: roughly 20 received Ad26.COV2.S at low or high dose, single or two shots; several received placebo; per-sample allocation not given. Repertoires come from day 63 after the first vaccine or placebo injection. Data came from immunoSEQ multiplex PCR; TCRdb stores just in-frame clones and leaves some out. The sample shows 300,000 to 350,000 clones, around 89% of them seen only once.

The genes are TRBV5-6 and TRBJ2-1; 8 bases agree with TRBD2. The TCR sequence derives from a person aged 18 to 59 who received the Ad26.COV2.S COVID-19 vaccine or a placebo. The sample was peripheral blood, taken in a trial of Ad26.COV2.S vaccine versus placebo. CDR3 in amino acids: CASSWLASGSYYNEQFF. CDR3 nucleotide sequence: TGTGCCAGCAGCTGGCTAGCTAGCGGGTCTTACTACAATGAGCAGTTCTTC.